A single sample is the source of the 25 T cell receptor beta chains below, sequenced in a study of cytomegalovirus exposure and HLA in healthy donors. With 60 Vbeta and 13 Jbeta primers, the PCR was carried out. Here immunoSEQ multiplex PCR was the method, and the copy in TCRdb shows in-frame clones only, minus some. Of about 130,000 clones listed, under 85% are singletons. Material for sequencing was PBMCs. The source is a woman aged 50 to 65 in good health and CMV-seropositive.

The chain employs TRBV2 and TRBJ1-1; no firm D call. The germline CDR1 and CDR2 sequences are SNHLY and FYNNEI. The CDR3 is 14 residues long. The V end was cut by 11 bases, the J end by 5 bases, with 21 bases between. The CDR3 sequence: CAAFRFGSRTEAFF. In nucleotides, the CDR3 is TGTGCCGCCTTCCGGTTCGGGTCGAGAACTGAAGCTTTCTTT.

The J gene is TRBJ1-6, the V gene TRBV5-4, with D perhaps TRBD1 (5 bases). In germline, CDR1 is SGHNT, CDR2 YYREEE (reference sequence). Trimming shortened V by 0 bases and J by 5 bases, and 6 bases separated the two germline ends. This CDR3 is built from 14 residues. The CDR3: CASSLGQNNSPLHF. DNA of the CDR3: TGTGCCAGCAGCTTGGGACAGAATAATTCACCCCTCCACTTT.

This chain uses TRBV5-1 with TRBJ2-5; maybe TRBD2 (5 bases). The CDR3 is 13 amino acids. The germline V gene encodes CDR1 SGHRS and CDR2 YFSETQ. V gave up 3 bases and J gave up 11 bases, with 17 bases separating them. The CDR3 nucleotides are TGCGCCAGCAGCTCTGGACCGTTCGGGGAGCAGTACTTC. Amino acids: CASSSGPFGEQYF.

Of note for this clone: One end of the junction fails to match germline, which may point to a read error. The chain is built from TRBV7-7 and TRBJ2-1; D is undetermined. Per the germline V gene, CDR1 is SSHAT and CDR2 is FNYEAQ (reference sequence). The CDR3 contains 13 residues. The CDR3 DNA follows: TGTGCTAGCACCCCCTTCTCTTACAATGAGCAGTTCTTC. Amino acid sequence: CASTPFSYNEQFF.

The J gene is TRBJ2-5, the V gene TRBV23-1; TRBD2 aligns across 7 bases. TRBV23-1 is an open reading frame whose function is uncertain. The CDR3 has 15 residues. After removal of 4 bases from V and 2 bases from J, the junction contained 7 bases not matched to a gene. The CDR3 bases are TGCGCCAGCAGTCCCTCGCCGGGGGGACAAGAGACCCAGTACTTC. Translating it yields CASSPSPGGQETQYF.

This chain joins TRBV29-1 and TRBJ2-2; 8 bases map to TRBD1. This CDR3 has 13 residues. Germline CDR1 reads SQVTM; CDR2 reads ANQGSEA. J lost 7 bases, V lost 6 bases, and 7 bases had no gene match. CDR3 nucleotide sequence: TGCAGCGTGGGGAGGACAGGGTACGGGGAGCTGTTTTTT. Encoded protein: CSVGRTGYGELFF.

The V and J genes are TRBV29-1 and TRBJ2-7; 9 positions agree with TRBD1. With 6 bases clipped from V and 1 base from J, the junction kept 4 bases outside the gene matches. Germline V gene data show CDR1 as SQVTM and CDR2 as ANQGSEA. The CDR3 runs 13 residues. For the CDR3, the DNA is TGCAGCGTCCCGACAGGGGGATCCTACGAGCAGTACTTC. Amino acids: CSVPTGGSYEQYF.

There are a few counts of this clone. CDR3 protein: CASSITNNEQFF. The CDR3 DNA reads TGTGCCAGCAGCATAACAAACAATGAGCAGTTCTTC. The J gene is TRBJ2-1, the V gene TRBV2, with D hard to call. CDR1 and CDR2 from the germline V gene are SNHLY and FYNNEI. CDR3 length equals 12 residues. V was clipped by 6 bases and J by 5 bases, with 8 bases between them.

The chain recombines TRBV7-2 with TRBJ2-5; no definite D call. The CDR3 has 11 residues. V was cut by 10 bases and J by 4 bases, with 10 bases left in between. The germline V gene has CDR1 SGHTA and CDR2 FQGNSA. CDR3 amino acids: CATSGLETQYF. DNA for the CDR3: TGTGCCACCTCGGGTCTAGAGACCCAGTACTTC. The full variable domain, completed using reference TRBV7-2 and TRBJ2-5, is GAGVSQSPSNKVTEKGKDVELRCDPISGHTALYWYRQSLGQGLEFLIYFQGNSAPDKSGLPSDRFSAERTGGSVSTLTIQRTQQEDSAVYLCATSGLETQYFGPGTRLLVL.

The chain is built from TRBV12-5 and TRBJ2-2; D remains ambiguous. V was trimmed by 4 bases and J by 4 bases, leaving 4 bases between them. The CDR3 contains 12 residues. CDR1 LGHNT and CDR2 FRNRAP come from the germline V gene. CDR3 nucleotide sequence: TGTGCTAGTGGTTCCTCCACCGGGGAGCTGTTTTTT. Protein sequence: CASGSSTGELFF.

V usage is TRBV7-2 and J usage is TRBJ2-4; the D is unclear. Deletions cut 0 bases from V and 6 bases from J, with 3 bases between. Germline lookup yields CDR1 SGHTA and CDR2 FQGNSA. The CDR3 runs 12 residues. For the CDR3, the DNA is TGTGCCAGCAGCTTAGCCTCAAACATTCAGTACTTC. It translates to CASSLASNIQYF.

The V gene is TRBV4-2, the J gene TRBJ1-5, with a possible D match to TRBD1 (5 bases). The germline CDR1 and CDR2 sequences are LGHNA and YNFKEQ. There are 15 residues in the CDR3. The ends were cut back, 4 bases at V and 2 bases at J, with 12 bases in the middle. The CDR3: CASSLQGSGNQPQHF. The CDR3 bases are TGTGCCAGCAGCCTCCAGGGTTCGGGCAATCAGCCCCAGCATTTT.

The chain uses TRBV19 and TRBJ1-5; 7 positions match TRBD1. The germline gives CDR1 LNHDA, CDR2 SQIVND (reference sequence). The CDR3 covers 13 residues. The J segment lost 5 bases and the V segment lost 2 bases, leaving 0 bases of the junction unmatched. The CDR3 DNA sequence: TGTGCCAGTAGTATACAGGGGGATCAGCCCCAGCATTTT. This encodes CASSIQGDQPQHF.

This chain links TRBV2 with TRBJ1-2; TRBD1 might be the D (5 bases). Trimming pared 6 bases from V and 4 bases from J, leaving 12 bases between. Germline CDR1 is SNHLY and CDR2 is FYNNEI. This CDR3 contains 13 residues. The DNA of the CDR3 is TGTGCCAGCAGCCCTGGTCAGGGCTATGGCTACACCTTC. It translates to CASSPGQGYGYTF.

V usage is TRBV4-1 and J usage is TRBJ1-5, with D hard to call. Germline assignment: CDR1 MGHRA and CDR2 YSYEKL. Trimming pared 4 bases from V and 1 base from J, leaving 14 bases between. The length of the CDR3 is 16 residues. This CDR3 is CASSPTESRSNQPQHF. The CDR3 coding sequence is TGCGCCAGCAGCCCTACCGAATCACGGAGCAATCAGCCCCAGCATTTT.

J is TRBJ2-5 and V is TRBV5-1; a weak D match, TRBD1 (5 bases). From germline, CDR1 is SGHRS and CDR2 YFSETQ. V gave up 0 bases and J gave up 3 bases, with 15 bases separating them. This CDR3 is built from 16 residues. The CDR3 loop reads CASSLGGARLEETQYF. The CDR3 DNA follows: TGCGCCAGCAGCTTGGGGGGCGCCAGGCTGGAAGAGACCCAGTACTTC.

The CDR3 region is CASRPTRDNGYTF. CDR3 bases: TGTGCCAGCAGACCCACCCGGGACAATGGCTACACCTTC. The chain couples TRBV28 to TRBJ1-2, with D perhaps matching TRBD1 (6 bases). V lost 6 bases to trimming and J lost 6 bases, with 14 bases between them. The CDR3 totals 13 residues. CDR1 is MDHEN and CDR2 is SYDVKM in the germline V gene.

The rearrangement uses TRBV4-2 and TRBJ1-2; D is undetermined. Between the trimmed V and J ends, which lost 1 base and 7 bases, there was a span of 13 bases. Germline CDR1 and CDR2: LGHNA and YNFKEQ. CDR3 size: 14 residues. This chain's CDR3 is CASSQVEGVAGYTF. In DNA, the CDR3 is TGTGCCAGCAGCCAAGTCGAAGGAGTGGCTGGCTACACCTTC.

This chain connects TRBV6-1 to TRBJ1-2; no clear D. This CDR3 comprises 13 residues. The V end was cut by 2 bases, the J end by 6 bases, with 10 bases between. Germline values: CDR1 MNHNS, CDR2 SASEGT. In nucleotides, the CDR3 is TGTGCCAGCAGTGAAAGAGGGATCAATGGCTACACCTTC. It encodes CASSERGINGYTF.

This clone came up a few times. The chain recombines TRBV5-6 with TRBJ2-1; 10 bases fit TRBD1. V shed 4 bases, J shed 5 bases, and the junction held 9 bases outside the gene matches. The germline V gene has CDR1 SGHDT and CDR2 YYEEEE. CDR3 size: 16 residues. This chain's CDR3 is CASSPGTGAGNNEQFF. The CDR3 nucleotides read TGTGCCAGCAGCCCGGGGACAGGGGCGGGAAACAATGAGCAGTTCTTC.

This clone was recorded many times. The chain joins TRBV6-1 to TRBJ2-3; possibly TRBD2 for D (5 bases). The CDR3 extends over 14 amino acids. From germline, CDR1 is MNHNS and CDR2 SASEGT. V lost 0 bases to trimming and J lost 6 bases, with 10 bases between them. As DNA, the CDR3 is TGTGCCAGCAGTGAAGCAGGCCGAGGGGATACGCAGTATTTT. Its translation: CASSEAGRGDTQYF.

The chain links TRBV27 to TRBJ2-5; the D gene is possibly TRBD2 (7 bases). This CDR3 is built from 14 residues. The V end was cut by 6 bases, the J end by 5 bases, with 16 bases between. Germline CDR1 is MNHEY and CDR2 is SMNVEV (reference sequence). The CDR3 DNA follows: TGTGCCAGCAGCTTGAGGGGGGGGCGGGAGACCCAGTACTTC. Residues: CASSLRGGRETQYF.

V is TRBV6-5 and J is TRBJ1-6; 7 nucleotides agree with TRBD1. Germline values: CDR1 MNHEY, CDR2 SVGAGI. Trimming removed 6 bases from V and 9 bases from J; junction bases left unmatched: 8. CDR3 size: 14 residues. CDR3 sequence (DNA): TGTGCCAGCAGATGGGGACAGAATACTTCACCCCTCCACTTT. Its translation is CASRWGQNTSPLHF.

The V and J genes are TRBV7-2 and TRBJ2-7; TRBD1 matches 7 bases. With V trimmed by 3 bases and J by 5 bases, 7 bases remained unmatched. Germline CDR1 is SGHTA and CDR2 is FQGNSA. This CDR3 contains 14 residues. Here the CDR3 reads CASSFKKGADEQYF. DNA of the CDR3: TGTGCCAGCAGCTTTAAAAAGGGGGCGGACGAGCAGTACTTC.

The gene calls are TRBV27 and TRBJ1-2, with D possibly TRBD1 on 5 matching bases. CDR1 and CDR2 (germline): MNHEY, SMNVEV (reference sequence). V was shortened by 3 bases and J by 8 bases, with 22 bases between the two germline ends. The CDR3 loop spans 16 amino acids. CDR3 protein: CASSFKGEGWANGYTF. CDR3 nucleotides: TGTGCCAGCAGTTTTAAAGGGGAGGGTTGGGCGAACGGCTACACCTTC.